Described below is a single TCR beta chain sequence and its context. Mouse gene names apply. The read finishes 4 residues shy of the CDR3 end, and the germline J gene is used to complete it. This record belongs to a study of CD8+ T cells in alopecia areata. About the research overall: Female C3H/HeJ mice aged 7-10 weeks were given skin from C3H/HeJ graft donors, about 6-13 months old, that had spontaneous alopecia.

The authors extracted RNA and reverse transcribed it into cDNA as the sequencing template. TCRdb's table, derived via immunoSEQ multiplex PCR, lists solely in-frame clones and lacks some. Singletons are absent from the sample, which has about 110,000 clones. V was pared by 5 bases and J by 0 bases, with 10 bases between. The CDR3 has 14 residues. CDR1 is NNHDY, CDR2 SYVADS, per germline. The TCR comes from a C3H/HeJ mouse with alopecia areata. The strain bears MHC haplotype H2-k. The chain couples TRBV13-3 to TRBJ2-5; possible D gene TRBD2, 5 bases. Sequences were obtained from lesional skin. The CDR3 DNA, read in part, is TGTGCCAGCAGCCATGGGGTTAACCAAGAC. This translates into CASSHGVNQD. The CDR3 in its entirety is CASSHGVNQDTQYF.